This T cell receptor (beta chain) is drawn from a study of post-analysis software for immune sequencing data. Study summary: Several disease courses (relapsing-remitting, secondary progressive and progressive-relapsing) of multiple sclerosis were included. Overall study findings and caveats: TRBV segments more frequent in patients than in controls numbered five and included TRBV5-6, TRBV5-1 and TRBV20-1. By F measure, strong co-clustering occurred among samples prepared in the same batch. There was significantly lower normalized Chao1 diversity in multiple sclerosis patients than in controls.

As for this clonotype: Its antigen is as yet unknown.

The germline V gene has CDR1 MDHEN and CDR2 SYDVKM. CDR3 length equals 18 residues. The trim removed 2 bases at V and 1 base at J, leaving 8 bases unmatched. Prepared libraries of TCR beta cDNA carried unique molecular identifiers. There were 1 to 10 million T cells, and roughly 0.5 million cDNA molecules came from them. From the PCR reads, TCRdb called clonotypes with MiXCR, one entry per CDR3 protein. The sample lists some 890,000 distinct CDR3 sequences, roughly 50% occurring once. What was sequenced was blood. The gene calls are TRBV28 and TRBJ2-7; 13 bases match TRBD2. This TCR came from a girl aged 10-17 years with multiple sclerosis. The CDR3 DNA reads as TGTGCCAGCAGTTTACCTTCAGGACTAGCGGGAGTGTCCTACGAGCAGTACTTC. It yields the protein CASSLPSGLAGVSYEQYF.